These 24 T cell receptor beta chains came from one sample sequenced in a study of cytomegalovirus exposure and HLA in healthy donors. PCR primers comprised 60 Vbeta and 13 Jbeta primers. The table came from immunoSEQ multiplex PCR; TCRdb's copy has only in-frame clones and leaves some out. The sample gives about 150,000 clones, about 82% of which show up once; about 2.4% is in the top ten. Input material: PBMCs. These receptors came from a male donor in good health and CMV-seronegative.

To note about this clone: At one of its ends the junction is not consistent with the germline gene, which may arise from a read error. V and J are TRBV4-1 and TRBJ2-7; 7 bases are a match to TRBD2. The germline V gene has CDR1 MGHRA and CDR2 YSYEKL. The CDR3 loop spans 15 amino acids. CDR3 DNA sequence: TGTGCCAGCAGCCAAGTGGCTAGCGGTGCCTACGAGCAGTACTTC. As protein: CASSQVASGAYEQYF.

The chain recombines TRBV5-1 with TRBJ2-6, with D possibly TRBD1 on 6 matching bases. The CDR3 runs 18 residues. V gave up 1 base and J gave up 0 bases, with 14 bases separating them. Germline CDR1 is SGHRS and CDR2 is YFSETQ. The CDR3 DNA reads as TGCGCCAGCAGCTTGAGGCCCCAGGGGTTCTCTGGGGCCAACGTCCTGACTTTC. Protein: CASSLRPQGFSGANVLTF.

This chain links TRBV6-6 with TRBJ1-2; D perhaps matches TRBD1 (6 bases). The V and J ends lost 2 bases and 6 bases respectively, with 16 bases between them. Germline values: CDR1 MNHNY, CDR2 SVGAGI (reference sequence). This CDR3 is built from 15 residues. The CDR3 loop reads CASSYEGGRLDGYTF. The DNA for the CDR3 is TGTGCCAGCAGTTACGAGGGGGGGCGTCTGGATGGCTACACCTTC.

V and J are TRBV7-6 and TRBJ2-1; TRBD1 is a possible D gene (5 bases). Trimming removed 3 bases at V and 2 bases at J, with 14 bases between. Germline V gene data show CDR1 as SGHVS and CDR2 as FNYEAQ. This CDR3 has 16 amino acids. The CDR3 protein is CASSLGPAMAYNEQFF. CDR3 DNA: TGTGCCAGCAGCTTGGGGCCTGCGATGGCCTACAATGAGCAGTTCTTC.

The chain combines TRBV2 with TRBJ2-2, with D perhaps TRBD2 (5 bases). CDR1 and CDR2 from the germline V gene are SNHLY and FYNNEI. The CDR3 loop spans 14 amino acids. The V and J ends lost 5 bases and 7 bases respectively, with 14 bases between them. In DNA, the CDR3 is TGTGCCAGCAGTTTCCGACGGAGCGGCGGGGAGCTGTTTTTT. Translation gives CASSFRRSGGELFF.

V gene TRBV20-1 combines with J gene TRBJ2-7; TRBD2 might be the D (6 bases). This CDR3 spans 11 amino acids. CDR1 and CDR2 (germline): DFQATT, SNEGSKA (reference sequence). V was clipped by 1 base and J by 10 bases, with 11 bases between them. The CDR3, as DNA: TGCAGTGCTAGAGGGTCCGGGACTCAGTACTTC. Its translation is CSARGSGTQYF.

The J gene is TRBJ2-3, the V gene TRBV28; TRBD2 aligns across 9 bases. The CDR3 runs to 15 residues. The trim removed 7 bases at V and 2 bases at J, leaving 7 bases unmatched. CDR1 is MDHEN, CDR2 SYDVKM, per germline. In DNA form, the CDR3 reads TGTGCCAGCACCTCAGCGGGGGGATACACAGATACGCAGTATTTT. Its protein product is CASTSAGGYTDTQYF.

This chain links TRBV30 with TRBJ1-5; no clear D. The CDR3 runs 14 residues. With 0 bases removed from V and 2 bases from J, the gap between germline ends came to 8 bases. Germline V CDR1 and CDR2: GTSNPN, SVGIG (reference sequence). The CDR3 DNA is TGTGCCTGGAGTGTACCTCGCGGCAATCAGCCCCAGCATTTT. Protein: CAWSVPRGNQPQHF. Using reference TRBV30 and TRBJ1-5 for the parts outside the CDR3, the full variable domain is SQTIHQWPATLVQPVGSPLSLECTVEGTSNPNLYWYRQAAGRGLQLLFYSVGIGQISSEVPQNLSASRPQDRQFILSSKKLLLSDSGFYLCAWSVPRGNQPQHFGDGTRLSIL.

Concerning this clone: One end of the junction is discordant with germline, which a read error may explain. V and J are TRBV7-7 and TRBJ2-5; 12 bases match TRBD1. The CDR3 length is 15 residues. Germline V lookup: CDR1 SSHAT, CDR2 FNYEAQ (reference sequence). For the CDR3, the DNA is TGTGCTAGCAGCTTGGGGACAGGGGGCTGGGAGACCCAGTACTTC. It codes for CASSLGTGGWETQYF. The full variable domain, in which reference TRBV7-7 and TRBJ2-5 provide the parts outside the CDR3, is GAGVSQSPRYKVTKRGQDVTLRCDPISSHATLYWYQQALGQGPEFLTYFNYEAQPDKSGLPSDRFSAERPEGSISTLTIQRTEQRDSAMYRCASSLGTGGWETQYFGPGTRLLVL.

The chain employs TRBV30 and TRBJ1-5; TRBD1 matches 8 bases. Germline V gives CDR1 GTSNPN, CDR2 SVGIG (reference sequence). There are 16 residues in the CDR3. V lost 1 base to trimming and J lost 2 bases; unmatched junction nucleotides: 7. CDR3 sequence reads: CAWSGIGQGGNQPQHF. The CDR3 DNA reads as TGTGCCTGGAGTGGGATAGGACAGGGTGGCAATCAGCCCCAGCATTTT.

V usage is TRBV18 and J usage is TRBJ1-3, with 8 bases identical to TRBD1. Germline CDR1 KGHSH, CDR2 LQKENI. The V segment lost 3 bases and the J segment 2 bases; nucleotides outside the gene matches: 6. The CDR3 contains 16 residues. CDR3 protein: CASSPGQGLAGNTIYF. The CDR3 coding sequence is TGTGCCAGCTCACCCGGACAGGGTTTGGCTGGAAACACCATATATTTT.

The genes are TRBV18 and TRBJ2-5, with 8 bases that match TRBD2. The CDR3 has 15 residues. Germline loops: CDR1 KGHSH, CDR2 LQKENI. V trimming: 3 bases; J trimming: 4 bases; junction bases outside the gene matches: 7. The CDR3 is CASSPPGLEGETQYF. DNA for the CDR3: TGTGCCAGCTCACCCCCGGGACTAGAAGGAGAGACCCAGTACTTC.

This chain joins TRBV27 and TRBJ2-7; D unresolved. Per germline, CDR1 MNHEY and CDR2 SMNVEV (reference sequence). The CDR3 consists of 13 residues. V was trimmed by 5 bases and J by 0 bases, leaving 8 bases between them. The CDR3 DNA is TGTGCCAGCAGTGCCATGAGCTCCTACGAGCAGTACTTC. It specifies CASSAMSSYEQYF.

This clone has more than one count but fewer than ten. This chain uses TRBV4-1 with TRBJ1-1, with TRBD1 matching over 7 bases. The CDR3 sequence is 13 residues long. CDR1 is MGHRA, CDR2 YSYEKL, per germline. Trimming took 3 bases from V and 11 from J; bases not matched to a gene: 9. The CDR3 nucleotides read TGCGCCAGCAGCCACCCTAACCAGGGGGTCGCTTTCTTT. Translating gives CASSHPNQGVAFF.

The V gene is TRBV9, the J gene TRBJ2-1; 9 nucleotides match TRBD2. The CDR3 extends over 18 amino acids. V lost 2 bases, J lost 1 base, and 10 bases stayed unmatched. From germline, CDR1 is SGDLS and CDR2 YYNGEE. As DNA, the CDR3 is TGTGCCAGCAGCGTCGAAGGTAGCGGGAGTTCGTCCTACAATGAGCAGTTCTTC. This gives the protein CASSVEGSGSSSYNEQFF.

The V gene is TRBV4-2, the J gene TRBJ2-1, with D perhaps TRBD2 (5 bases). This CDR3 is built from 14 residues. Trimming cost V 0 bases and J 8 bases, with 11 bases left between them. Germline V gene sequence: CDR1 LGHNA, CDR2 YNFKEQ. Written as DNA, the CDR3 is TGTGCCAGCAGCCAAGATACGAGGGCCGATGAGCAGTTCTTC. It translates to CASSQDTRADEQFF.

This chain uses TRBV7-9 with TRBJ2-5, with D tentatively TRBD1 (5 bases). This CDR3 comprises 15 residues. Germline V gene sequence: CDR1 SEHNR, CDR2 FQNEAQ (reference sequence). Trimming removed 2 bases at V and 1 base at J, with 11 bases between. CDR3 protein: CASSLLRQPQETQYF. CDR3 DNA: TGTGCCAGCAGCTTACTCCGACAGCCCCAAGAGACCCAGTACTTC.

The V call is TRBV21-1, the J call TRBJ2-7; the listed D gene, TRBD1, was not tested against the DNA. TRBV21-1 is a pseudogene. The CDR3 contains 15 residues. In DNA, the CDR3 is TGTGCCAGCAGCAATCCAGGGTCCCCCGCCTACGAGCAGTACTTC. It is translated as CASSNPGSPAYEQYF.

Points on this clone: Other DNA sequences in this specimen translate into the identical CDR3. The chain recombines TRBV5-1 with TRBJ1-1; D uncertain. Trimming took off 1 base at V and 0 bases at J, with 7 bases between the two ends. Per germline, CDR1 SGHRS and CDR2 YFSETQ. The CDR3 consists of 14 residues. DNA for the CDR3: TGCGCCAGCAGCTTGACAGAGCTGAACACTGAAGCTTTCTTT. This codes for CASSLTELNTEAFF.

The chain employs TRBV28 and TRBJ1-2; no definite D call. The CDR3 runs to 12 residues. Germline CDR1 MDHEN, CDR2 SYDVKM. Trimming removed 6 bases from V and 4 bases from J, with 9 bases in between. For the CDR3, the DNA is TGTGCCAGCAGGGCAGGATCCTATGGCTACACCTTC. This gives the protein CASRAGSYGYTF.

The V call is TRBV11-1, the J call TRBJ2-6, with 7 bases aligning to TRBD1. The CDR3 contains 18 residues. Per the germline V gene, CDR1 is SGHAT and CDR2 is FQDESV (reference sequence). V lost 1 base and J lost 0; bases outside the gene matches: 6. Here the CDR3 DNA reads TGTGCCAGCAGCTTAGAAGGACAGGCTTACTCTGGGGCCAACGTCCTGACTTTC. Translating gives CASSLEGQAYSGANVLTF.

V is TRBV6-1 and J is TRBJ2-7, with a weak D call TRBD1 (5 bases). Trimming pared 3 bases from V and 3 bases from J, leaving 12 bases between. CDR3 length: 14 amino acids. Looked up from germline, CDR1 is MNHNS and CDR2 is SASEGT. The CDR3 protein is CASSDTGHSYEQYF. CDR3 nucleotide sequence: TGTGCCAGCAGTGATACAGGCCATAGCTACGAGCAGTACTTC.

The CDR3 region is CSVEGTGAYEQYF. DNA for the CDR3: TGCAGCGTTGAAGGCACAGGCGCCTACGAGCAGTACTTC. V is TRBV29-1 and J is TRBJ2-7, with a tentative D call TRBD1 (5 bases). V lost 1 base and J lost 2, with 9 bases in between. CDR3 length: 13 residues. From germline, CDR1 is SQVTM and CDR2 ANQGSEA.

The CDR3 loop is CASSAQGTEAFF. The CDR3 DNA is TGCGCCAGCAGCGCACAGGGCACTGAAGCTTTCTTT. The V call is TRBV5-1, the J call TRBJ1-1, with D possibly TRBD1 on 6 matching bases. The CDR3 extends over 12 amino acids. The germline V gene has CDR1 SGHRS and CDR2 YFSETQ. Trimming stripped 4 bases from V and 4 bases from J, with 8 bases between.